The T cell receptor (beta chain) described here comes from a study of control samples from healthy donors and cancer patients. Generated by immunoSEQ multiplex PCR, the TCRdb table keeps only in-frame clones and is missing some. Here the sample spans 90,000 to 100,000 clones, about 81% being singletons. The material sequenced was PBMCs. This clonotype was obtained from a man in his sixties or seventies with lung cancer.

The DNA of the CDR3 is TGTGCCACCGCCCTGGGGACTAGCCCCCACGAGCAGTACTTC. It codes for CATALGTSPHEQYF. The V gene is TRBV6-5, the J gene TRBJ2-7; the match to TRBD2 covers 9 bases. CDR3 length: 14 amino acids. Germline assignment: CDR1 MNHEY and CDR2 SVGAGI. V was pared by 10 bases and J by 5 bases, with 12 bases of the junction left unmatched.